The 5 T cell receptor beta chains below come from one sample, sequenced in a study of read filtering for tumor transcriptome and immune sequencing. Molecular barcoded adaptors covering alpha/delta and beta/gamma chains were used on around 370 ng RNA. TCRdb processed the reads anew with MiXCR; each CDR3 protein has one entry. The sample consists of approximately 93,000 distinct CDR3 sequences, roughly a fifth of them appearing once. Sequences were obtained from a population of CD138-negative cells sorted from bone marrow. Source of these receptors: a donor at least 40 years old with multiple myeloma.

The chain couples TRBV5-1 to TRBJ2-1; D not certain. The ends were cut back, 4 bases at V and 5 bases at J, with 10 bases in the middle. Germline V CDR1 and CDR2: SGHRS, YFSETQ. CDR3 size: 13 residues. Here the CDR3 DNA reads TGCGCCAGCAGCGTTAACTTGGACAATGAGCAGTTCTTC. Its translation: CASSVNLDNEQFF.

On this clonotype itself: A much larger clonotype is one base distant, so this may be a read error. The V gene is TRBV28, the J gene TRBJ2-7, with TRBD2 as a possible D gene (5 bases). This CDR3 is 12 amino acids long. Germline V gene sequence: CDR1 MDHEN, CDR2 SYDVKM. CDR3 protein: CASSPDSYERYF. Here the CDR3 DNA reads TGTGCCAGCAGTCCGGACTCCTACGAGCGGTACTTC.

In this sample, this clonotype turned up many times. The chain carries TRBV30 and TRBJ1-1; a possible D gene is TRBD1 (6 bases). The CDR3 has 14 amino acids. V was trimmed by 3 bases and J by 3 bases, leaving 14 bases between them. Germline CDR1 reads GTSNPN; CDR2 reads SVGIG (reference sequence). In DNA form, the CDR3 reads TGTGCCTGGAGCAACAGGGTTCGGGACACTGAAGCTTTCTTT. Translated, it gives CAWSNRVRDTEAFF.

At least ten counts were recorded for this clonotype. The rearrangement links TRBV10-3 to TRBJ2-3; D is unresolved. Germline-derived CDR1 and CDR2 are ENHRY and SYGVKD. The CDR3 is 15 amino acids. The ends were cut back, 3 bases at V and 0 bases at J, with 10 bases in the middle. The CDR3 region is CAISELSGSTDTQYF. The CDR3 bases are TGTGCCATCAGTGAATTGTCCGGCAGCACAGATACGCAGTATTTT.

This clonotype appeared many times. This rearrangement joins TRBV6-2 or TRBV6-3 to TRBJ1-5, with D hard to call. V dropped 2 bases and J dropped 7 bases, with 9 bases sitting between them. The CDR3 contains 13 residues. In germline, CDR1 is MNHEY, CDR2 SVGEGT. The CDR3 sequence: CASSYMGNQPQHF. The CDR3 region has the DNA TGTGCCAGCAGTTACATGGGGAACCAGCCCCAGCATTTT.